This TCR beta chain was sequenced in a study of T cell responses to AZD1222 COVID-19 vaccine. Study results and limitations: Two AZD1222 doses significantly raised spike-specific TCR breadth and depth over controls. Researchers report vaccine-associated CD4 TCRs spanning spike, with dominance at 160-218 and 743-854.

Of note for this clone: What it binds is not known.

There are 11 residues in the CDR3. The V gene's germline CDR1 is SNHLY and CDR2 FYNNEI. The V end was cut by 5 bases, the J end by 6 bases, with 6 bases between. TCRdb keeps only in-frame clones here, not all; method: immunoSEQ multiplex PCR. The sample shows about 160,000 clones, more than 70% of them seen only once. The receptor's source is an adult in good health. This sequence joins TRBV2 and TRBJ2-3; D may be TRBD1 (5 bases). The sample here was peripheral blood, taken on day 0 of AZD1222 vaccination. The CDR3 sequence: CASSPGDTQYF. CDR3 nucleotides: TGTGCCAGCAGTCCAGGGGATACGCAGTATTTT.